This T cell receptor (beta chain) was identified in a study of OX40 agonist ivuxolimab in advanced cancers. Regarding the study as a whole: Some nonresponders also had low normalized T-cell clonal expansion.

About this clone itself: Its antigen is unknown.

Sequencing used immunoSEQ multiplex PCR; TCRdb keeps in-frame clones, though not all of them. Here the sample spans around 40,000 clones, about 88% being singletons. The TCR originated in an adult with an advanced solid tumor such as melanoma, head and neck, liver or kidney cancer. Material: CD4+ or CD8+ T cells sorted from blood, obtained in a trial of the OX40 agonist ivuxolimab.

CDR3 sequence: CASSITLAEYTGELFF. In DNA form, the CDR3 reads TGTGCCAGTAGTATAACCCTAGCGGAGTACACCGGGGAGCTGTTTTTT. The gene calls are TRBV19 and TRBJ2-2; 7 nucleotides line up with TRBD2. Losses at the gene ends were 2 bases for V and 3 bases for J; bases not matched to a gene: 6. The CDR3 is made up of 16 amino acids. Germline-derived CDR1 and CDR2 are LNHDA and SQIVND (reference sequence).